Sequencing of this T cell receptor (beta chain) was carried out in a study of a mutant IDH1 vaccine in newly diagnosed glioma. The overall study: Patients arrived already treated with radiotherapy, temozolomide, or both, most having had both.

Only a few counts were recorded for this clone. Its target is unknown. The repertoire was sequenced with immunoSEQ multiplex PCR; TCRdb's copy has only in-frame clones and lacks some. Of 50,000 to 70,000 clones in the sample, roughly 74% were seen once. V lost 3 bases and J lost 4; bases outside the gene matches: 0. The CDR3 sequence is 13 residues long. Germline CDR1 reads SEHNR; CDR2 reads FQNEAQ (reference sequence). Study observations and caveats: A vaccine-induced immune response developed in roughly 95% of the patients.

Indicated time point: week 35, safety follow-up. Topical imiquimod accompanied each vaccine dose, which consisted of 300 ug of mutant IDH1 20-mer peptide. Donors had new WHO grade 3 or 4 IDH1-mutant, ATRX-lost astrocytomas. The TCR sequence derives from a man between 45 and 60 years old with glioma. This material consisted of PBMCs, taken from a glioma patient whose treatment included an IDH1 peptide vaccine. The rearrangement uses TRBV7-9 and TRBJ1-5; TRBD1 agrees at 7 bases. CDR3 DNA: TGTGCCAGCAGCTTGGGACAGAATCAGCCCCAGCATTTT. Its translation: CASSLGQNQPQHF.